This T cell receptor beta chain was found in a study of T cells in narcolepsy. Trimming at V came to 5 bases and at J to 4 bases, leaving 13 bases not matched to a gene. Per germline, CDR1 SGHTA and CDR2 FQGNSA. CDR3 length equals 16 residues. Clones were sequenced by immunoSEQ multiplex PCR, and TCRdb holds only the in-frame ones, with some missing. This table has nearly 35,000 clones, 70% to 85% appearing once. As for this clone: Other DNA sequences in this sample translate to the same CDR3.

The chain carries TRBV7-2 and TRBJ1-1, with 7 bases fitting TRBD1. The receptor comes from a human donor in good health. The sequenced material came from memory (CD45RA-) CD4+ T cells from blood. The CDR3 region is CASSRPGQPKGTEAFF. The CDR3 DNA is TGTGCCAGCAGCCGCCCGGGACAGCCCAAGGGCACTGAAGCTTTCTTT.